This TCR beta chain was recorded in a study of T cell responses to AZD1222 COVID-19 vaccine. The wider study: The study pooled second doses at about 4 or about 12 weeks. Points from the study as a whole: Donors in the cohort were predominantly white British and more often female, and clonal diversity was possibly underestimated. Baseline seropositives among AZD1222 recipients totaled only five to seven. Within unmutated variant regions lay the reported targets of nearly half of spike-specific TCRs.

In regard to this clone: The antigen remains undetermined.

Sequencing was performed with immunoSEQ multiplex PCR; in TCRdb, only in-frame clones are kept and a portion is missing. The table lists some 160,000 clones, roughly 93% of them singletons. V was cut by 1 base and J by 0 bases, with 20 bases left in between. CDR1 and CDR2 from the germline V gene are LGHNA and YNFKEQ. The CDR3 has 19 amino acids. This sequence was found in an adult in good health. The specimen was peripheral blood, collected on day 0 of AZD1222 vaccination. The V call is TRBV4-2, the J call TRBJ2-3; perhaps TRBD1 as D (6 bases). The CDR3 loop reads CASSQGPPTGYPSTDTQYF. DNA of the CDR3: TGTGCCAGCAGCCAAGGCCCCCCGACAGGCTATCCTAGCACAGATACGCAGTATTTT.